The rows below give T cell receptor beta chains drawn from one sample of a study of T-cell reconstitution after alpha-beta-depleted transplantation in children. TCRdb used MiXCR to reprocess the PCR reads, holding one entry per CDR3 protein. The sample records some 440,000 distinct CDR3 sequences, 16% being singletons. The specimen was PBMCs, mostly from graft donor cells, collected 360 days after TCRalphabeta/CD19-depleted stem cell transplant. These receptors were obtained from a boy less than two years old who had a stem cell transplant for Wiskott-Aldrich syndrome, so the T cells may come from the graft donor. CDR3s include the opening cysteine and the closing phenylalanine or tryptophan. Each record gives: J gene, D gene, clone size, CDR3 length, V gene, CDR3 DNA, CDR3 protein. The D gene is left open where the match is weak. The listing skips clone size in some rows; elsewhere it reads once, few, many or a size class.

TRBJ2-5	.	.	10	TRBV20-1	TGCAGTGTTGGTACAGAGACCCAGTACTTC	CSVGTETQYF
TRBJ2-1	.	.	14	TRBV5-1	TGCGCCAGCAGTTACGGGACCCCGGATTATGAGCAGTTCTTC	CASSYGTPDYEQFF
TRBJ2-7	TRBD1	.	15	TRBV5-1	TGCGCCAGCTCAGGACAGGGCGGTACCTCCTACGAGCAGTACTTC	CASSGQGGTSYEQYF
TRBJ2-5	.	.	17	TRBV4-3	TGCGCCAGCAGCCAAGCTGTGCGGGGAGGTAATACGGAGACCCAGTACTTC	CASSQAVRGGNTETQYF
TRBJ1-5	.	.	14	TRBV10-2	TGCGCCAGCAGTGAGTCAAACAGAGATCAGCCCCAGCATTTT	CASSESNRDQPQHF
TRBJ2-1	.	.	13	TRBV11-2	TGTGCCAGCAGCTTCGACCCCCTGCATGAGCAGTTCTTC	CASSFDPLHEQFF
TRBJ2-5	.	.	14	TRBV4-2	TGTGCCAGCAGCCAAGAACTATTCCAAGAGACCCAGTACTTC	CASSQELFQETQYF
TRBJ2-1	TRBD2	few	15	TRBV12-3/TRBV12-4	TGTGCCAGCAGCCATTCGCGGGGGGGATACAATGAGCAGTTCTTC	CASSHSRGGYNEQFF
TRBJ2-3	TRBD2	.	17	TRBV6-5	TGTGCCAGCAGTTTGCGGATTTTAGCGGGGGGCACAGATACGCAGTATTTT	CASSLRILAGGTDTQYF
TRBJ2-3	TRBD2	few	17	TRBV2	TGTGCCAGCAGTGGGCCTACTAGCGGGGGACCCACAGATACGCAGTATTTT	CASSGPTSGGPTDTQYF
TRBJ1-4	.	.	16	TRBV7-2	TGTGCCAGCAGACCTGGTCGGGGCAGACGTAATGAAAAACTGTTTTTT	CASRPGRGRRNEKLFF
TRBJ2-1	.	.	15	TRBV20-1	TGCAGTGCTAGGGGGCCCTCAACCTCCTACAATAAGCAGTTCTTC	CSARGPSTSYNKQFF
TRBJ2-5	.	.	16	TRBV6-1	TGTGCCAGCCTGCCCCCTAAAGGGGAATCCCAAGAGACCCAGTACTTC	CASLPPKGESQETQYF
TRBJ2-7	TRBD1	few	13	TRBV29-1	TGCAGCGTTAGAGACAGGGGAACCTACGAGCAGTACTTC	CSVRDRGTYEQYF
TRBJ2-1	TRBD2	.	18	TRBV11-1	TGTGCCAGCAGCCCCTCGGGACTAGCGGGGGGGACCTACAATGAGCAGTTCTTC	CASSPSGLAGGTYNEQFF
TRBJ2-7	.	few	13	TRBV5-1	TGCGCCAGCAGCTGGCTACCGGCCTACGAGCAGTACTTC	CASSWLPAYEQYF
TRBJ2-2	.	few	16	TRBV6-2/TRBV6-3	TGTGCCAGCAGTTACTATGGGGCGCTGATGGCCGGGGAGCTGTTTTTT	CASSYYGALMAGELFF
TRBJ2-3	TRBD2	few	15	TRBV20-1	TGCAGTGCTAGAGATAGCGGGAGGTCTGAGAATACGCAGTATTTT	CSARDSGRSENTQYF